These 24 T cell receptor beta chains originate from one sample sequenced in a study of patients and donors after allogeneic stem cell transplantation. Each CDR3 protein is one row after TCRdb ran MiXCR on the RT-PCR reads. The sample shows 45,000 to 65,000 distinct CDR3 sequences, about an eighth of them seen only once. Sample: blood, either unsorted or a sorted T cell fraction (not recorded which). Receptors were obtained from a human donor who was either an allogeneic HSCT recipient or a stem cell or donor lymphocyte infusion donor (not recorded which). It is not recorded whose cells these are; they may come from a transplant donor.

This chain joins TRBV19 and TRBJ2-7; TRBD2 might be the D (6 bases). The CDR3 is made up of 13 amino acids. Trimming stripped 4 bases from V and 7 bases from J, with 14 bases between. Germline-derived CDR1 and CDR2 are LNHDA and SQIVND (reference sequence). CDR3 region: CASSTSGPWEQYF. As DNA, the CDR3 is TGTGCCAGTAGTACCAGCGGGCCCTGGGAGCAGTACTTC.

The rearrangement uses TRBV5-1 and TRBJ1-6; D call uncertain. Trimming cost V 4 bases and J 7 bases, with 15 bases left between them. This CDR3 is 15 amino acids long. Germline CDR1 reads SGHRS; CDR2 reads YFSETQ. In DNA form, the CDR3 reads TGCGCCAGCAGCGATCCGCCGGGGAAAAATTCACCCCTCCACTTT. It yields the protein CASSDPPGKNSPLHF.

V and J are TRBV5-1 and TRBJ1-6; TRBD1 agrees at 7 bases. This CDR3 spans 18 amino acids. V was pared by 4 bases and J by 2 bases, with 12 bases of the junction left unmatched. Germline-derived CDR1 and CDR2 are SGHRS and YFSETQ. DNA of the CDR3: TGCGCCAGCAGCGAGTATGGACAGGAGATAACCTATAATTCACCCCTCCACTTT. It translates to CASSEYGQEITYNSPLHF.

This clonotype was detected only a few times. This sequence joins TRBV2 and TRBJ2-7, with D possibly matching TRBD1 (6 bases). V dropped 8 bases and J dropped 0 bases, with 11 bases sitting between them. The CDR3 is made up of 13 amino acids. Germline V CDR1 and CDR2: SNHLY, FYNNEI. CDR3 region: CASSQGFSYEQYF. The CDR3, as DNA: TGTGCCAGCTCCCAGGGGTTCTCCTACGAGCAGTACTTC.

This clonotype was detected a few times. The chain couples TRBV7-9 to TRBJ1-1; no clear D. Trimming took 3 bases from V and 7 from J, leaving 9 bases between them. This CDR3 is 12 amino acids long. Germline V gives CDR1 SEHNR, CDR2 FQNEAQ (reference sequence). CDR3 coding DNA: TGTGCCAGCAGCTTGATAACAGATGAAGCTTTCTTT. Amino acid sequence: CASSLITDEAFF.

The chain has TRBV19 and TRBJ1-5; no firm D call. The germline CDR1 and CDR2 sequences are LNHDA and SQIVND (reference sequence). Trimming cost V 0 bases and J 6 bases, with 12 bases left between them. The CDR3 runs 15 residues. The chain's CDR3 is CASSIDSELGQPQHF. Here the CDR3 DNA reads TGTGCCAGTAGTATAGATTCGGAACTCGGTCAGCCCCAGCATTTT.

This clonotype has a count of ten or more. The V call is TRBV9, the J call TRBJ1-6; no reliable D call. The CDR3 contains 15 residues. Germline loops: CDR1 SGDLS, CDR2 YYNGEE. With 3 bases removed from V and 0 bases from J, the gap between germline ends came to 7 bases. The CDR3 loop reads CASSEESSYNSPLHF. The CDR3 DNA sequence: TGTGCCAGCAGCGAGGAGAGCTCCTATAATTCACCCCTCCACTTT.

In its sample, this clonotype was seen many times. The rearrangement links TRBV12-3 or TRBV12-4 to TRBJ1-1, with D perhaps TRBD1 (6 bases). V lost 7 bases and J 1 base, leaving 13 bases between the germline ends. This CDR3 is built from 14 residues. CDR3: CASNEGHQNTEAFF. The CDR3 coding sequence is TGTGCCAGCAATGAGGGACACCAGAACACTGAAGCTTTCTTT.

This clonotype was seen only a few times. The chain is built from TRBV12-3 or TRBV12-4 and TRBJ2-7; D is unclear. The CDR3 runs 14 residues. V was pared by 3 bases and J by 7 bases, with 16 bases between. CDR3 protein: CASSLSLIRWEQYF. The CDR3, as DNA: TGTGCCAGCAGTTTGTCCCTTATTAGGTGGGAGCAGTACTTC.

This clonotype has only a few counts. V usage is TRBV7-6 and J usage is TRBJ2-7; the match to TRBD1 covers 8 bases. This CDR3 spans 15 amino acids. Germline V gene data show CDR1 as SGHVS and CDR2 as FNYEAQ. J was trimmed by 7 bases and V by 1 base; bases with no gene match: 9. The CDR3 protein is CASSLEADRGYEQYF. The CDR3 DNA is TGTGCCAGCAGCTTAGAGGCCGACAGGGGTTATGAGCAGTACTTC.

This rearrangement joins TRBV3-1 to TRBJ2-1; D gene ambiguous. The CDR3 sequence is 11 residues long. Germline values: CDR1 LGHDT, CDR2 YNNKEL (reference sequence). Between the trimmed V and J ends, which lost 1 base and 8 bases, there was a span of 3 bases. CDR3 in amino acids: CASSQVYEQFF. In DNA form, the CDR3 reads TGTGCCAGCAGCCAAGTATATGAGCAGTTCTTC.

V gene TRBV5-5 combines with J gene TRBJ2-7, with D uncertain. Looked up from germline, CDR1 is SGHKS and CDR2 is YYEKEE (reference sequence). CDR3 size: 15 residues. Trimming took 0 bases from V and 5 from J, leaving 15 bases between them. The CDR3 bases are TGTGCCAGCAGCTTGGAGGACCCCCGCCCTCACGAGCAGTACTTC. This codes for CASSLEDPRPHEQYF.

The rearrangement uses TRBV11-3 and TRBJ2-2; D uncertain. The germline V gene has CDR1 SGHNT and CDR2 YENEEA. Trimming took off 3 bases at V and 7 bases at J, with 12 bases between the two ends. This CDR3 has 14 residues. In DNA, the CDR3 is TGTGCCAGCAGCTTGGTAACGGACGGCGGGGAGCTGTTTTTT. Amino acid sequence: CASSLVTDGGELFF.

In its sample, this clonotype was seen a few times. The J gene is TRBJ2-5, the V gene TRBV7-9; 7 bases map to TRBD1. This CDR3 region has 13 residues. V shed 5 bases and J 7 bases; nucleotides not matched to a gene: 7. Germline V gene sequence: CDR1 SEHNR, CDR2 FQNEAQ (reference sequence). The CDR3 region has the DNA TGTGCCAGCAGCCCCGAACAGGGGACGACCCAGTACTTC. Amino acids: CASSPEQGTTQYF.

This clonotype was counted only a few times. The J gene is TRBJ2-7, the V gene TRBV7-9; D is possibly TRBD2 (7 bases). V was cut by 5 bases and J by 3 bases, with 14 bases left in between. Germline CDR1 and CDR2: SEHNR and FQNEAQ (reference sequence). The CDR3 loop spans 14 amino acids. This CDR3 reads CASSQGRVDYEQYF. The CDR3 region has the DNA TGTGCCAGCAGCCAGGGGAGGGTAGACTACGAGCAGTACTTC.

This clonotype has more than one count but fewer than ten. The chain joins TRBV4-2 to TRBJ2-7; D perhaps matches TRBD2 (6 bases). V was trimmed by 10 bases and J by 0 bases, leaving 13 bases between them. CDR1 is LGHNA, CDR2 YNFKEQ, per germline. The CDR3 has 13 amino acids. The CDR3 DNA reads TGTGCCACCGGGGACTCCCGCTCCTACGAGCAGTACTTC. Protein sequence: CATGDSRSYEQYF.

There are a few counts of this clonotype. This chain links TRBV7-9 with TRBJ1-2; no clear D gene. The CDR3 has 14 amino acids. V was pared by 3 bases and J by 1 base, with 9 bases between. Germline CDR1 SEHNR, CDR2 FQNEAQ (reference sequence). CDR3 residues: CASSFPGFNYGYTF. Here the CDR3 DNA reads TGTGCCAGCAGCTTCCCGGGATTTAACTATGGCTACACCTTC.

This clonotype was picked up a small number of times. J is TRBJ1-2 and V is TRBV6-5; TRBD1 matches 9 bases. Trimming cost V 0 bases and J 8 bases; bases outside gene matches: 10. CDR1 is MNHEY, CDR2 SVGAGI, per germline. The CDR3 has 16 residues. The CDR3 region has the DNA TGTGCCAGCAGTTACTCGGCGGGACAGGGACTAAAAGGCTACACCTTC. Its protein product is CASSYSAGQGLKGYTF.

In DNA form, the CDR3 reads TGCGCCAGCAGCCCTGTCGGGGGCGATGGGAATCAGCCCCAGCATTTT. Amino acid sequence: CASSPVGGDGNQPQHF. The chain links TRBV4-1 to TRBJ1-5; D is perhaps TRBD1 (6 bases). This CDR3 comprises 16 residues. CDR1 is MGHRA, CDR2 YSYEKL, per germline. V was shortened by 4 bases and J by 4 bases, with 17 bases between the two germline ends.

This clonotype was seen more than once but under ten times. The chain has TRBV14 and TRBJ2-7, with 12 bases identical to TRBD2. In germline, CDR1 is SGHDN, CDR2 FVKESK. V shed 3 bases and J 4 bases; nucleotides not matched to a gene: 10. The CDR3 has 17 residues. The CDR3 bases are TGTGCCAGCAGCCACGACCTGACTAGCGGGAGATCGTACGAGCAGTACTTC. Encoded protein: CASSHDLTSGRSYEQYF. The full variable domain, completed using reference TRBV14 and TRBJ2-7, is EAGVTQFPSHSVIEKGQTVTLRCDPISGHDNLYWYRRVMGKEIKFLLHFVKESKQDESGMPNNRFLAERTGGTYSTLKVQPAELEDSGVYFCASSHDLTSGRSYEQYFGPGTRLTVT.

This clonotype was found many times. The chain links TRBV5-4 to TRBJ1-1; D gene unclear. CDR1 and CDR2 (germline): SGHNT, YYREEE (reference sequence). The CDR3 spans 14 residues. V shed 4 bases and J shed 3 bases, with 13 bases lying between them. The CDR3 sequence: CASSHNKFYTEAFF. CDR3 coding DNA: TGTGCCAGCAGCCATAACAAGTTTTACACTGAAGCTTTCTTT.

This clonotype was counted at least ten times. This rearrangement joins TRBV27 to TRBJ1-5, with D hard to call. Germline CDR1 MNHEY, CDR2 SMNVEV (reference sequence). The CDR3 has 14 amino acids. Trimming took off 6 bases at V and 0 bases at J, with 9 bases between the two ends. The CDR3: CASSPFYSNQPQHF. The CDR3 DNA sequence: TGTGCCAGCAGCCCCTTCTATAGCAATCAGCCCCAGCATTTT.

This clonotype was found a few times. The chain joins TRBV7-6 to TRBJ2-7; the match to TRBD2 covers 11 bases. CDR1 is SGHVS, CDR2 FNYEAQ, per germline. This CDR3 spans 17 amino acids. With 2 bases clipped from V and 0 bases from J, the junction kept 6 bases outside the gene matches. In DNA form, the CDR3 reads TGTGCCAGCAGCTTACCCGGGACTAGCGGAGCCTCCTACGAGCAGTACTTC. Its protein is CASSLPGTSGASYEQYF.

This clonotype was counted many times. The chain links TRBV12-3 or TRBV12-4 to TRBJ1-2; 8 positions agree with TRBD1. This CDR3 has 17 amino acids. J gave up 2 bases and V 5 bases, and 13 bases lay outside the gene matches. DNA of the CDR3: TGTGCCAGCAGTCCGCCGGACAGGGAAGCTAGCAACTATGGCTACACCTTC. It translates to CASSPPDREASNYGYTF.